A single sample is the source of the 26 T cell receptor beta chains below, sequenced in a study of CD8+ T cells in alopecia areata. TCR sequencing used cDNA made by reverse transcription of extracted RNA. Some clones are missing from TCRdb's copy, which holds only in-frame ones; the method was immunoSEQ multiplex PCR. The data hold some 150,000 clones, with around 86% observed a single time. Treatment defined: oral pan-JAK inhibitor, 5-10 mg twice daily. The sequenced sample was CD8+ T cells sorted from blood, obtained at week 4, from a patient treated with tofacitinib. Every receptor here comes from a human donor with alopecia areata.

The rearrangement joins TRBV10-1 to TRBJ2-7; the D gene could be TRBD1 or TRBD2 (5 bases each). Germline-derived CDR1 and CDR2 are WNHNN and SYGVQD (reference sequence). The CDR3 totals 15 residues. The ends were cut back, 0 bases at V and 0 bases at J, with 9 bases in the middle. The CDR3 DNA reads as TGCGCCAGCAGTGAGTCGGGACCGACCTCCTACGAGCAGTACTTC. Translation: CASSESGPTSYEQYF.

This rearrangement joins TRBV15 to TRBJ1-4; D unresolved. Trimming shortened V by 0 bases and J by 7 bases, and 12 bases separated the two germline ends. This CDR3 has 15 residues. Germline CDR1 is LNHNV and CDR2 is YYDKDF (reference sequence). The CDR3 here is CATSRDAARGEKLFF. CDR3 coding DNA: TGTGCCACCAGCAGAGATGCAGCTCGGGGTGAAAAACTGTTTTTT.

This clone has just a few counts. The CDR3, as DNA: TGCGCCAGCAGTTTATCAACGGCGGTGAACACTGAAGCTTTCTTT. Protein: CASSLSTAVNTEAFF. This rearrangement joins TRBV5-1 to TRBJ1-1; D unresolved. V dropped 5 bases and J dropped 0 bases, with 14 bases sitting between them. The germline gives CDR1 SGHRS, CDR2 YFSETQ. CDR3 length: 15 amino acids.

This rearrangement joins TRBV29-1 to TRBJ2-1; a possible D gene is TRBD1 (5 bases). Deletions cut 5 bases from V and 7 bases from J, with 15 bases between. Germline V gene data show CDR1 as SQVTM and CDR2 as ANQGSEA. The CDR3 is 13 residues long. The CDR3 DNA is TGCAGCGTTCGCAGGGTGTCTGAGAATGAGCAGTTCTTC. Translating it yields CSVRRVSENEQFF.

The chain recombines TRBV6-1 with TRBJ2-7; D not resolved. The CDR3 is 13 residues long. Germline V gives CDR1 MNHNS, CDR2 SASEGT. V was clipped by 6 bases and J by 3 bases, with 12 bases between them. The CDR3 here is CASSYEVNYEQYF. The CDR3 DNA follows: TGTGCCAGCAGCTATGAAGTCAACTACGAGCAGTACTTC.

J is TRBJ2-2 and V is TRBV30; D remains ambiguous. Trimming stripped 1 base from V and 7 bases from J, with 7 bases between. The germline gives CDR1 GTSNPN, CDR2 SVGIG (reference sequence). The CDR3 consists of 12 residues. CDR3 residues: CAWSGGVGELFF. The CDR3 nucleotides are TGTGCCTGGAGTGGAGGCGTCGGGGAGCTGTTTTTT.

V usage is TRBV9 and J usage is TRBJ2-7; the D is unclear. CDR1 is SGDLS and CDR2 is YYNGEE in the germline V gene. The CDR3 extends over 13 amino acids. V was trimmed by 0 bases and J by 6 bases, leaving 10 bases between them. The CDR3: CASSVGNMGEQYF. The DNA for the CDR3 is TGTGCCAGCAGCGTAGGGAACATGGGCGAGCAGTACTTC.

CDR3 amino acids: CASSPAIGELFF. CDR3 bases: TGTGCCAGCAGCCCTGCTATCGGGGAGCTGTTTTTT. The chain employs TRBV7-6 and TRBJ2-2; no firm D call. Germline V lookup: CDR1 SGHVS, CDR2 FNYEAQ. The V gene lost 5 bases and the J gene lost 7 bases, with 8 bases spanning the gap. CDR3 length equals 12 residues. Supplemented by reference TRBV7-6 and TRBJ2-2, the full variable domain reads GAGVSQSPRYKVTKRGQDVALRCDPISGHVSLYWYRQALGQGPEFLTYFNYEAQQDKSGLPNDRFSAERPEGSISTLTIQRTEQRDSAMYRCASSPAIGELFFGEGSRLTVL.

In DNA form, the CDR3 reads TGTGCCAGCAGACATCGGGCAGGAACTGCCGAGCAGTACTTC. Translation gives CASRHRAGTAEQYF. The chain carries TRBV6-5 and TRBJ2-7; D is undetermined. The germline V gene encodes CDR1 MNHEY and CDR2 SVGAGI. V dropped 6 bases and J dropped 6 bases, with 18 bases sitting between them. The CDR3 totals 14 residues.

This chain uses TRBV9 with TRBJ1-1; 10 bases fit TRBD1. The CDR3 has 13 residues. CDR1 is SGDLS, CDR2 YYNGEE, per germline. Trimming removed 3 bases from V and 5 bases from J; junction bases left unmatched: 1. In DNA form, the CDR3 reads TGTGCCAGCAGCGGGACAGGGGGGACTGAAGCTTTCTTT. Amino acid sequence: CASSGTGGTEAFF.

The rearrangement uses TRBV29-1 and TRBJ1-1; D is undetermined. V was pared by 1 base and J by 0 bases, with 15 bases between. Germline lookup yields CDR1 SQVTM and CDR2 ANQGSEA. The CDR3 is 16 residues long. The CDR3 reads CSVEGSADILNTEAFF. As DNA, the CDR3 is TGCAGCGTTGAAGGTTCTGCAGATATTCTGAACACTGAAGCTTTCTTT.

The rearrangement uses TRBV4-1 and TRBJ2-5; 9 bases line up with TRBD1. The length of the CDR3 is 13 residues. Germline values: CDR1 MGHRA, CDR2 YSYEKL. The junction had 3 bases not matched to a gene; V was cut back by 5 bases and J by 5 bases. The CDR3 sequence is CASSGQGSETQYF. CDR3 nucleotides: TGCGCCAGCAGCGGACAGGGGTCGGAGACCCAGTACTTC.

The V and J genes are TRBV5-1 and TRBJ2-7; D call uncertain. V was shortened by 5 bases and J by 7 bases, with 10 bases between the two germline ends. The CDR3 sequence is 11 residues long. The germline V gene encodes CDR1 SGHRS and CDR2 YFSETQ. This chain's CDR3 is CASSSIREQYF. Here the CDR3 DNA reads TGCGCCAGCAGTTCTATTCGAGAGCAGTACTTC.

This chain uses TRBV7-9 with TRBJ2-7, with a tentative D call TRBD1 (6 bases). Trimming took 2 bases from V and 2 from J, leaving 10 bases between them. Per the germline V gene, CDR1 is SEHNR and CDR2 is FQNEAQ (reference sequence). The CDR3 contains 14 residues. The CDR3 sequence is CASSLPDSTYEQYF. In nucleotides, the CDR3 is TGTGCCAGCAGCTTACCGGACAGCACCTACGAGCAGTACTTC.

The chain employs TRBV29-1 and TRBJ2-1, with TRBD1 as a possible D gene (6 bases). Looked up from germline, CDR1 is SQVTM and CDR2 is ANQGSEA. The length of the CDR3 is 14 residues. Trimming took off 7 bases at V and 2 bases at J, with 15 bases between the two ends. The CDR3, as DNA: TGCAGCGCTTATCCGGGACAAGCCTACAATGAGCAGTTCTTC. Its translation is CSAYPGQAYNEQFF.

The CDR3 here is CASSLTGTSENIQYF. CDR3 sequence (DNA): TGCGCCAGCAGCTTGACTGGGACTTCCGAAAACATTCAGTACTTC. This chain uses TRBV5-1 with TRBJ2-4; weak D call: TRBD2 (6 bases). Germline V gives CDR1 SGHRS, CDR2 YFSETQ. The CDR3 is 15 amino acids. V lost 1 base and J 5 bases, leaving 13 bases between the germline ends.

The chain couples TRBV19 to TRBJ1-3; the D is unclear. This CDR3 spans 14 amino acids. The V end was cut by 7 bases, the J end by 0 bases, with 10 bases between. The V gene's germline CDR1 is LNHDA and CDR2 SQIVND (reference sequence). CDR3 region: CASTAAFSGNTIYF. The CDR3 DNA reads TGTGCCAGTACCGCAGCATTCTCTGGAAACACCATATATTTT. The full variable domain, rest sourced from reference TRBV19 and TRBJ1-3, is DGGITQSPKYLFRKEGQNVTLSCEQNLNHDAMYWYRQDPGQGLRLIYYSQIVNDFQKGDIAEGYSVSREKKESFPLTVTSAQKNPTAFYLCASTAAFSGNTIYFGEGSWLTVV.

V gene TRBV29-1 combines with J gene TRBJ2-7; either TRBD1 or TRBD2 may fit D (5 bases each). V was shortened by 4 bases and J by 5 bases, with 21 bases between the two germline ends. This CDR3 is built from 15 residues. Germline V gives CDR1 SQVTM, CDR2 ANQGSEA. The DNA for the CDR3 is TGCAGCGTTGGCCCCGACAGCCTTGTGGGGGACGAGCAGTACTTC. Translating it yields CSVGPDSLVGDEQYF.

The chain joins TRBV7-9 to TRBJ1-1; tentatively, D is TRBD1 (5 bases). V lost 4 bases and J 7 bases, leaving 13 bases between the germline ends. This CDR3 is 13 amino acids long. Per the germline V gene, CDR1 is SEHNR and CDR2 is FQNEAQ (reference sequence). As DNA, the CDR3 is TGTGCCAGCAGCTCGCCCGGGACGGATGAAGCTTTCTTT. Protein: CASSSPGTDEAFF.

The chain is built from TRBV10-3 and TRBJ2-7; D is undetermined. Per germline, CDR1 ENHRY and CDR2 SYGVKD. V gave up 2 bases and J gave up 6 bases, with 8 bases separating them. The CDR3 runs to 12 residues. In DNA form, the CDR3 reads TGTGCCATCAGTGAGCCGACCTCCGAGCAGTACTTC. Translated, it gives CAISEPTSEQYF.

The J gene is TRBJ1-1, the V gene TRBV18; D may be TRBD1 (5 bases). The CDR3 extends over 14 amino acids. Germline V gives CDR1 KGHSH, CDR2 LQKENI. V shed 0 bases and J shed 5 bases, with 10 bases lying between them. CDR3 loop: CASSPPGVWTEAFF. The CDR3 nucleotides read TGTGCCAGCTCACCACCAGGGGTGTGGACTGAAGCTTTCTTT.

The chain couples TRBV6-6 to TRBJ2-7; the D gene is possibly TRBD1 (5 bases). The CDR3 contains 14 residues. Deletions cut 7 bases from V and 4 bases from J, with 17 bases between. CDR1 and CDR2 (germline): MNHNY, SVGAGI (reference sequence). The CDR3 region has the DNA TGTGCCAGCACCCTTTTAGGGGCTCCGTACGAGCAGTACTTC. It is translated as CASTLLGAPYEQYF.

This chain uses TRBV29-1 with TRBJ1-1, with D perhaps matching TRBD1 (5 bases). Germline CDR1 and CDR2: SQVTM and ANQGSEA. Trimming removed 7 bases from V and 2 bases from J, with 11 bases in between. The CDR3 covers 12 residues. The CDR3 DNA is TGCAGCGGTGAGACAGATAACACTGAAGCTTTCTTT. As protein: CSGETDNTEAFF. The whole variable domain, filled in from reference TRBV29-1 and TRBJ1-1, reads SAVISQKPSRDICQRGTSLTIQCQVDSQVTMMFWYRQQPGQSLTLIATANQGSEATYESGFVIDKFPISRPNLTFSTLTVSNMSPEDSSIYLCSGETDNTEAFFGQGTRLTVV.

DNA for the CDR3: TGTGCCTGGAGGGGGGACGTCTCTCCGGGGACCGGGGAGCTGTTTTTT. Protein: CAWRGDVSPGTGELFF. The chain couples TRBV30 to TRBJ2-2; D could derive from TRBD1 or TRBD2 (5 bases each). Between the trimmed V and J ends, which lost 3 bases and 5 bases, there was a span of 19 bases. The germline V gene encodes CDR1 GTSNPN and CDR2 SVGIG (reference sequence). This CDR3 contains 16 residues.

This clone came up once. This chain links TRBV4-1 with TRBJ2-7; 8 bases match TRBD2. The CDR3 runs to 16 residues. V shed 3 bases, J shed 3 bases, and the junction held 10 bases outside the gene matches. The germline CDR1 and CDR2 sequences are MGHRA and YSYEKL. CDR3 in DNA: TGCGCCAGCAGCCAGGACAGTAGCGGGGATTACTACGAGCAGTACTTC. As protein: CASSQDSSGDYYEQYF.

The chain uses TRBV15 and TRBJ2-3; either TRBD1 or TRBD2 may supply D (5 bases each). Trimming left V 9 bases short and J 2 bases short, with 18 bases between. This CDR3 region has 15 residues. Germline CDR1 is LNHNV and CDR2 is YYDKDF (reference sequence). The CDR3 nucleotides read TGTGCCACATCCCGGGACCGACTCACCACAGATACGCAGTATTTT. Protein sequence: CATSRDRLTTDTQYF.